These 3 T cell receptor beta chains were sequenced from one sample in a study of T cell repertoires in cytomegalovirus infection. TCRdb reanalysed the reads using MiXCR and keeps one entry per CDR3 protein. The sample shows some 440,000 distinct CDR3 sequences, roughly a third of them seen only once. The sequenced material came from PBMCs. All receptors derive from a human donor in good health (CMV status not recorded). Some clones in this sample may be carry-over from other donors' samples.

Only a few counts were recorded for this clonotype. This chain links TRBV5-4 with TRBJ2-3, with a possible D match to TRBD2 (6 bases). Looked up from germline, CDR1 is SGHNT and CDR2 is YYREEE (reference sequence). The CDR3 contains 15 residues. The V end lost 0 bases, the J end lost 3 bases, and 11 bases lay between the germline ends. CDR3 bases: TGTGCCAGCAGCTTGGCCGGGGGTTGGACAGATACGCAGTATTTT. It specifies CASSLAGGWTDTQYF.

This clonotype was observed a handful of times. This chain links TRBV4-1 with TRBJ2-4; 7 bases agree with TRBD1. Germline CDR1 is MGHRA and CDR2 is YSYEKL. V was pared by 0 bases and J by 0 bases, with 8 bases of the junction left unmatched. This CDR3 has 18 amino acids. The CDR3 spells CASSQELWTGLAKNIQYF. In nucleotides, the CDR3 is TGCGCCAGCAGCCAAGAGCTTTGGACAGGCCTAGCCAAAAACATTCAGTACTTC.

This clonotype has more than one count but fewer than ten. The CDR3 coding sequence is TGTGCCAGCAGCTTAGACGGGTACAGGAACACTGAAGCTTTCTTT. Residues: CASSLDGYRNTEAFF. The chain uses TRBV7-9 and TRBJ1-1, with D uncertain. This CDR3 is built from 15 residues. Deletions cut 1 base from V and 1 base from J, with 10 bases between. CDR1 and CDR2 from the germline V gene are SEHNR and FQNEAQ (reference sequence).